Reported below is one T cell receptor (beta chain). This entry comes from a study of cytomegalovirus exposure and HLA in healthy donors. The PCR used 60 Vbeta and 13 Jbeta primers. Data came from immunoSEQ multiplex PCR; TCRdb stores just in-frame clones and leaves some out. Of around 110,000 clones in the sample, around 64% were seen once. In germline, CDR1 is SGHTA, CDR2 FQGTGA. V was clipped by 5 bases and J by 7 bases; unmatched bases: 5. The length of the CDR3 is 15 residues. This TCR derives from a man aged 30 to 45 in good health and CMV-seropositive. The J gene is TRBJ2-1, the V gene TRBV7-3; 13 bases fit TRBD2. The material sequenced was PBMCs. The CDR3 loop reads CASSQGTSGTNEQFF. As DNA, the CDR3 is TGTGCCAGCAGCCAAGGGACTAGCGGGACTAATGAGCAGTTCTTC. The full variable domain, rest sourced from reference TRBV7-3 and TRBJ2-1, is GAGVSQTPSNKVTEKGKYVELRCDPISGHTALYWYRQSLGQGPEFLIYFQGTGAADDSGLPNDRFFAVRPEGSVSTLKIQRTERGDSAVYLCASSQGTSGTNEQFFGPGTRLTVL.